The rows below give T cell receptor beta chains drawn from one sample of a study of radiotherapy plus CTLA-4 blockade in lung cancer. Sequencing was performed with immunoSEQ multiplex PCR; in TCRdb, only in-frame clones are kept and a portion is missing. Altogether some 71,000 clones are present, approximately 79% being singletons, with the ten largest covering roughly 15%. The starting material was peripheral blood, obtained from a patient treated with radiotherapy plus ipilimumab. The receptors shown here come from a human donor with non-small cell lung cancer whose response to radiotherapy plus ipilimumab could not be evaluated. Some clones in this sample may be carry-over from other donors' samples. CDR3s include the opening cysteine and the closing phenylalanine or tryptophan. A D gene is named only where the DNA matches it firmly. Part of the rows lack a size; the others show once, few, many or a class for expanded clones.

few | TRBJ1-2 | TRBD1 | TRBV7-2 | TGTGCCAGCAGCTTACATTTACCGGGACAGCCGTATGGCTACACCTTC | CASSLHLPGQPYGYTF
NA | TRBJ1-1 | NA | TRBV4-1 | TGCGCCTCCCGGTTCGGGGGGCGGACTGAAGCTTTCTTT | CASRFGGRTEAFF
NA | TRBJ1-5 | NA | TRBV18 | TGTGCCAGCTCACCACTGGGGGGAGGGGCATATAGCAATCAGCCCCAGCATTTT | CASSPLGGGAYSNQPQHF
NA | TRBJ1-4 | NA | TRBV19 | TGTGCCAGTAGTGACGGTGGCAGGGTGGGAGAAAAACTGTTTTTT | CASSDGGRVGEKLFF
NA | TRBJ1-6 | TRBD1 | TRBV7-8 | TGTGCCAGCAGCCTACGGACAGGGGATTCACCCCTCCACTTT | CASSLRTGDSPLHF
few | TRBJ1-2 | NA | TRBV7-9 | TGTGCCAGCAGCCCGACGCGGTACCTGAGAGCTAACTATGGCTACACCTTC | CASSPTRYLRANYGYTF
NA | TRBJ2-7 | NA | TRBV19 | TGTGCCAGTAGTATCGGACTGACCTACGAGCAGTACTTC | CASSIGLTYEQYF
NA | TRBJ1-6 | TRBD1 | TRBV30 | TGTGCCTCCCAGGGGGAGTATAATTCACCCCTCCACTTT | CASQGEYNSPLHF
NA | TRBJ2-7 | TRBD1 | TRBV7-2 | TGTGCCAGCAGCTTAGGGGCAGGGGGCATATTTGGTGACGAGCAGTACTTC | CASSLGAGGIFGDEQYF
NA | TRBJ1-6 | TRBD1 | TRBV4-1 | TGCGCCAGCAGCCTTCTGGGACAGGGGAATTCACCCCTCCACTTT | CASSLLGQGNSPLHF
NA | TRBJ1-4 | NA | TRBV6-5 | TGTGCCAGCAGGCCGACAGCTACTAATGAAAAACTGTTTTTT | CASRPTATNEKLFF
NA | TRBJ1-1 | NA | TRBV11-3 | TGTGCCAGCAGCTTACGGGTCGACTCGAACACTGAAGCTTTCTTT | CASSLRVDSNTEAFF
NA | TRBJ2-2 | TRBD1 | TRBV6-5 | TGTGCCAGCAGTTGGACAGGGCCGAACACCGGGGAGCTGTTTTTT | CASSWTGPNTGELFF
few | TRBJ1-2 | TRBD1 | TRBV7-2 | TGTGCCAGCAGCTGGGGACAGGGAATCGACTATGGCTACACCTTC | CASSWGQGIDYGYTF
NA | TRBJ1-5 | NA | TRBV6-5 | TGTGCCAGCAGTTACTCGGGCAGGGCCCAGCCCCAGCATTTT | CASSYSGRAQPQHF
few | TRBJ2-5 | NA | TRBV7-9 | TGTGCCAGCAGTGTAGGGGGATTAGGGGAGACCCAGTACTTC | CASSVGGLGETQYF
NA | TRBJ1-2 | TRBD1 | TRBV29-1 | TGCAGCGTCTGGACAGGAAACTATGGCTACACCTTC | CSVWTGNYGYTF
NA | TRBJ2-7 | NA | TRBV7-2 | TGTGCCAGCAGCTCCGGTGGGAGCTCCTACGAGCAGTACTTC | CASSSGGSSYEQYF
NA | TRBJ1-1 | TRBD1 | TRBV27 | TGTGCCAGCAGCCCTACCACAGGGGCGGGCACTGAAGCTTTCTTT | CASSPTTGAGTEAFF
NA | TRBJ1-2 | NA | TRBV6-5 | TGTGCCAGCAGTCCACCGGGGAGGCATGGCTACACCTTC | CASSPPGRHGYTF